This record concerns one T cell receptor (beta chain) sequence. Its antigen is unknown. Base-call qualities are not available, and no considerably larger clone is one nucleotide away. Healthy HIV-negative adults with no recently reported acute infections or vaccinations were included as donors. All donors were Caucasian adults living in Nashville, Tennessee, USA. CD4+ T cells were enriched by magnetic negative selection; naive cells were then positively selected on CD45RA, and the negative fraction formed the memory subset. Blood was obtained by leukapheresis, after which PBMCs were separated by Ficoll-Histopaque density gradient centrifugation and cryopreserved in liquid nitrogen vapor phase. Analytical flow cytometry was used to check the purity and quantity of every magnetically sorted T cell population. Genomic DNA was isolated from each sorted fraction and quantified by UV absorbance on a Nanodrop 2000c.

Using the deep immunoSEQ assay, multiplex PCR amplified TCR CDR3 regions from genomic DNA. For each cell subset, the extracted genomic DNA was distributed evenly across all wells of several immunoSEQ 96-well plates, and each plate served as one replicate. For sorted subsets, each replicate PCR was loaded with 150 to 250 ng genomic DNA, equivalent to 25,000 to 35,000 T cell genomes. The purified libraries were quantified using a Qubit 3.0 fluorometer, sized with a Bioanalyzer 2100, and then quantified again using the KAPA Library Quantification kit. Each immunoSEQ 96-well plate was sequenced on its own single-read 150-cycle Illumina NextSeq 550 flow cell. Turning to the authors' computational methods: Because the immunoSEQ output included only junctional sequences and no quality scores, the filtering could not be the same as the filtering used for full-length reads. To assign V/J genes and CDR3, sequences were annotated against IMGT germline references using PyIR, a Python wrapper for IgBLAST v1.9. Reads were filtered out if the reads had weak V/J assignments (E-value above 1e-6), no CDR3, stop codons, out-of-frame junctions, or ambiguous translated residues. V3J clonotypes were defined by identical inferred V gene, J gene, and CDR3 amino acid sequence. Percentage overlap between repertoires was calculated by dividing the number of shared unique clonotypes by the size of the smaller repertoire. RTK rarefaction, the Chao1 estimator, and Recon v2.1 estimates of unobserved clonotypes were used to assess repertoire richness. For all TCRbeta clonotypes obtained by the gDNA method from a few donors, generation probabilities were computed with OLGA. The table comes from immuneACCESS by way of TCRdb, which keeps in-frame sequences with V and J called. Part of the clones is missing from these tables; in studies checked, under half for an unresolved V gene and the rest for unknown reasons. Clone size and the V and J calls come from that table; the DNA yielded D and trimming. This sample is represented by millions of clones; approximately 95% of them were singletons. The top ten constitute about 0.39% of the sample.

The record originates from a study of shared clonotypes between healthy human individuals (dated by TCRdb to about 2020). Regarding the complete study: A couple of women and a few men aged 18 to 49 years were included in the cohort. For each donor, three plates each were used for CD4 naive and CD4 memory, two plates were used for CD8 naive, and one plate was used for CD8 memory. The study deeply sequenced blood TCR repertoires of about 5 healthy adults to estimate repertoire size and the extent of clonotype sharing between individuals. Libraries were prepared and TCR repertoires were sequenced by different laboratories using diverse techniques, in order to increase sequencing depth and limit assay-specific biases. Each donor's leukapheresis produced roughly between roughly 0.85 and 9.5 billion PBMCs. Here is what the overall study found, with its caveats: Incomplete sequencing was indicated by rarefaction of sorted-subset datasets, despite the large sequencing depth. Only blood was sampled, and tissue TCR repertoires likely differ from those in blood. Larger estimated clonotype richness was generally found for naive subsets than for memory subsets. The small number of donors limited the genetic and exposure-history diversity represented. Based on pairwise subsampling, the degree of clonotype sharing among donors was expected to be affected by sequencing depth. Roughly 5% of naive CD4, 3.5% of naive CD8, approximately 2.2% of memory CD4, and over 0.35% of memory CD8 clonotypes were shared across a few donors. Clonotypes shared by all four sorted-subset donors showed higher generation probabilities than non-shared clonotypes.

This TCR was sampled from a man aged 18 to 30 in good health. Some clones in this sample may be carry-over from other donors' samples. Sequencing used naive CD4+ T cells from PBMCs. Read against the paper, the sample's cell subset or site label means: CD45RA+ positively selected.

The DNA sequence reads TGCGCCAGCAGCCAAGAATCGAGACTAGCGGGAGGGCCGGGGACCCAGTACTTC. Its protein is CASSQESRLAGGPGTQYF. The chain links TRBV4-1 with TRBJ2-5; 14 central nucleotides agree with TRBD2. Including cysteine and phenylalanine, the CDR3 has 18 amino acids. Just CDR3 DNA is preserved here, 54 bases in frame from base 1. Trimming accounts for 0 bases at V and 7 bases at J, while the number of junction bases matched to no gene is 10. Reading the germline V gene gives CDR1 MGHRA and CDR2 YSYEKL.